A single sample gave rise to the 32 T cell receptor beta chains below, sequenced in a study of cytomegalovirus exposure and HLA in healthy donors. TCRdb's table, derived via immunoSEQ multiplex PCR, lists solely in-frame clones and lacks some. The sample carries under 250,000 clones, over 75% recorded once. Sequenced material: PBMCs. Receptors originate from a young man in good health and CMV-seropositive.

The rearrangement links TRBV28 to TRBJ1-2, with D unclear. Germline CDR1 and CDR2: MDHEN and SYDVKM. There are 13 residues in the CDR3. V lost 6 bases and J lost 0, with 8 bases in between. The CDR3 is CASRSQANYGYTF. CDR3 nucleotide sequence: TGTGCCAGCAGAAGCCAGGCTAACTATGGCTACACCTTC.

This chain connects TRBV28 to TRBJ2-7, with D possibly matching TRBD2 (5 bases). Germline lookup yields CDR1 MDHEN and CDR2 SYDVKM. V was clipped by 8 bases and J by 2 bases, with 16 bases between them. The CDR3 loop spans 14 amino acids. This CDR3 is CASYPHGNTYEQYF. The CDR3 DNA reads TGTGCCAGCTATCCCCACGGGAACACCTACGAGCAGTACTTC.

V gene TRBV10-3 combines with J gene TRBJ1-3, with unresolved D. CDR3 size: 12 residues. The V gene's germline CDR1 is ENHRY and CDR2 SYGVKD. V dropped 6 bases and J dropped 7 bases, with 10 bases sitting between them. CDR3 loop: CAISRERNTIYF. CDR3 coding DNA: TGTGCCATCAGCCGCGAACGTAACACCATATATTTT.

The CDR3 DNA sequence: TGTGCCAGCAGCTTAGTTCCAGCGGGCTCCTACAATGAGCAGTTCTTC. Encoded protein: CASSLVPAGSYNEQFF. The chain has TRBV7-9 and TRBJ2-1; maybe TRBD2 (6 bases). Per the germline V gene, CDR1 is SEHNR and CDR2 is FQNEAQ (reference sequence). Trimming stripped 1 base from V and 0 bases from J, with 10 bases between. The CDR3 contains 16 residues.

The V call is TRBV15, the J call TRBJ2-1; D may match TRBD1 or TRBD2 (5 bases each). This CDR3 comprises 14 residues. Deletions cut 9 bases from V and 2 bases from J, with 14 bases between. CDR1 and CDR2 (germline): LNHNV, YYDKDF (reference sequence). The CDR3 DNA follows: TGTGCCACTTCGGGACCCCTCACCTACAATGAGCAGTTCTTC. It yields the protein CATSGPLTYNEQFF.

The CDR3 coding sequence is TGCGCCAGCAGCCGGGGCTGGGGGGAGACCCAGTACTTC. This sequence encodes CASSRGWGETQYF. V and J are TRBV5-1 and TRBJ2-5; D possibly matches TRBD1 or TRBD2 (5 bases each). Trimming removed 4 bases from V and 5 bases from J, with 12 bases in between. Germline lookup yields CDR1 SGHRS and CDR2 YFSETQ. The CDR3 covers 13 residues.

V gene TRBV10-3 combines with J gene TRBJ1-5; D remains ambiguous. Deletions cut 1 base from V and 6 bases from J, with 7 bases between. Germline V lookup: CDR1 ENHRY, CDR2 SYGVKD. The CDR3 length is 13 residues. CDR3 in DNA: TGTGCCATCAGTGAGTTCGACGGTCAGCCCCAGCATTTT. This gives the protein CAISEFDGQPQHF.

V is TRBV7-2 and J is TRBJ2-3; no firm D call. Germline V CDR1 and CDR2: SGHTA, FQGNSA. This CDR3 comprises 13 residues. V shed 2 bases and J shed 4 bases, with 7 bases lying between them. The CDR3 DNA sequence: TGTGCCAGCAGCTTATCCCCCCCAGATACGCAGTATTTT. Its protein is CASSLSPPDTQYF.

The chain is built from TRBV6-1 and TRBJ2-1, with D uncertain. CDR1 and CDR2 (germline): MNHNS, SASEGT. V lost 5 bases and J lost 8, with 7 bases in between. The CDR3 loop spans 11 amino acids. DNA of the CDR3: TGTGCCAGCAGTTACAATTATGAGCAGTTCTTC. Translating it yields CASSYNYEQFF.

There are many counts of this clone. The J gene is TRBJ2-7, the V gene TRBV9; D remains unclear. Germline V CDR1 and CDR2: SGDLS, YYNGEE. The CDR3 runs 14 residues. V lost 0 bases, J lost 0 bases, and 7 bases lay in between. CDR3 DNA sequence: TGTGCCAGCAGCGTAGCTCATGGCTCCTACGAGCAGTACTTC. Its protein is CASSVAHGSYEQYF.

V gene TRBV4-1 combines with J gene TRBJ2-7; 7 bases are shared with TRBD1. Germline V lookup: CDR1 MGHRA, CDR2 YSYEKL. V gave up 4 bases and J gave up 4 bases; unmatched junction bases: 4. The CDR3 consists of 13 residues. The chain's CDR3 is CASSRAQGYEQYF. The CDR3 DNA sequence: TGCGCCAGCAGCCGAGCACAGGGGTACGAGCAGTACTTC.

This clone was observed a handful of times. J is TRBJ2-2 and V is TRBV5-1; D is unresolved. This CDR3 has 13 amino acids. CDR1 is SGHRS, CDR2 YFSETQ, per germline. Between the trimmed V and J ends, which lost 1 base and 7 bases, there was a span of 8 bases. The DNA for the CDR3 is TGCGCCAGCAGCTTGCGGGTAATCGGGGAGCTGTTTTTT. Its protein is CASSLRVIGELFF.

V usage is TRBV5-1 and J usage is TRBJ1-3, with D hard to call. CDR1 is SGHRS and CDR2 is YFSETQ in the germline V gene. CDR3 length equals 13 residues. V was pared by 7 bases and J by 4 bases, with 12 bases between. The CDR3 region is CASQEVDGNTIYF. CDR3 in DNA: TGCGCCAGCCAGGAGGTGGACGGAAACACCATATATTTT.

This clone has only one observation. One end of the junction is discordant with germline, which a read error may explain. CDR3 DNA: TGTTCCCTAGCGGAGTACAATGAGCAGTTCTTC. Its protein product is CSLAEYNEQFF. This sequence joins TRBV29-1 and TRBJ2-1; TRBD2 matches 7 bases. The CDR3 runs to 11 residues. The germline CDR1 and CDR2 sequences are SQVTM and ANQGSEA.

The rearrangement uses TRBV5-8 and TRBJ2-3; D remains ambiguous. This CDR3 has 13 residues. The V and J ends lost 3 bases and 6 bases respectively, with 11 bases between them. CDR1 is SGHTS, CDR2 YDEGEE, per germline. The CDR3 region has the DNA TGTGCCAGCAGCTCAACCGACTGGGATACGCAGTATTTT. Protein: CASSSTDWDTQYF.

The V gene is TRBV5-6, the J gene TRBJ2-7, with D possibly matching TRBD2 (5 bases). Per the germline V gene, CDR1 is SGHDT and CDR2 is YYEEEE. V shed 4 bases and J shed 2 bases, with 16 bases lying between them. The CDR3 has 15 amino acids. Here the CDR3 reads CASSLKGAAPYEQYF. The CDR3 DNA is TGTGCCAGCAGCCTGAAGGGAGCCGCCCCCTACGAGCAGTACTTC.

This chain joins TRBV28 and TRBJ1-5; D is possibly TRBD1 (5 bases). The CDR3 sequence is 18 residues long. V dropped 3 bases and J dropped 6 bases, with 24 bases sitting between them. Germline V lookup: CDR1 MDHEN, CDR2 SYDVKM. The CDR3 spells CASSFEPRHTGLSQPQHF. Here the CDR3 DNA reads TGTGCCAGCAGTTTCGAACCACGCCATACAGGATTGAGTCAGCCCCAGCATTTT.

The chain links TRBV5-1 to TRBJ1-5, with D perhaps matching TRBD1 (5 bases). CDR3 size: 15 residues. Trimming removed 4 bases from V and 0 bases from J, with 11 bases in between. The V gene's germline CDR1 is SGHRS and CDR2 YFSETQ. The CDR3 here is CASSPQGHSNQPQHF. The CDR3 coding sequence is TGCGCCAGCAGCCCCCAGGGTCATAGCAATCAGCCCCAGCATTTT.

The rearrangement uses TRBV7-7 and TRBJ2-5, with D perhaps TRBD1 (7 bases). In germline, CDR1 is SSHAT, CDR2 FNYEAQ (reference sequence). The germline V and J ends were trimmed by 5 bases and 3 bases, with 16 bases remaining between them. The CDR3 consists of 15 residues. For the CDR3, the DNA is TGTGCCAGCAGCCAAGGACAGGAGGGGGAAGAGACCCAGTACTTC. Translated, it gives CASSQGQEGEETQYF.

The genes are TRBV29-1 and TRBJ1-4; D ambiguous. CDR1 and CDR2 (germline): SQVTM, ANQGSEA. The V and J ends lost 7 bases and 5 bases respectively, with 8 bases between them. The CDR3 has 11 residues. CDR3 DNA sequence: TGCAGCGGTTGGGAAAATGAAAAACTGTTTTTT. This sequence encodes CSGWENEKLFF.

The V call is TRBV5-1, the J call TRBJ2-7, with 10 bases lining up with TRBD2. V dropped 5 bases and J dropped 5; count of bases not matched to a gene: 10. CDR3 length: 15 amino acids. Germline V lookup: CDR1 SGHRS, CDR2 YFSETQ. The CDR3 sequence: CASSRGTSEAHEQYF. The CDR3 coding sequence is TGCGCCAGCAGTCGTGGGACTAGCGAAGCCCACGAGCAGTACTTC.

V gene TRBV6-5 combines with J gene TRBJ1-2; no reliable D call. The germline V and J ends were trimmed by 2 bases and 5 bases, with 9 bases remaining between them. The germline V gene encodes CDR1 MNHEY and CDR2 SVGAGI. This CDR3 has 13 amino acids. CDR3 sequence: CASSYTAMYGYTF. The CDR3 DNA reads TGTGCCAGCAGTTACACAGCGATGTATGGCTACACCTTC.

V and J are TRBV2 and TRBJ1-2; D is possibly TRBD1 (6 bases). The CDR3 length is 12 residues. CDR1 SNHLY and CDR2 FYNNEI come from the germline V gene. The germline V and J ends were trimmed by 7 bases and 7 bases, with 13 bases remaining between them. CDR3 DNA: TGTGCCAGCACCGCAAAGGGGGGTGGCTACACCTTC. This sequence encodes CASTAKGGGYTF.

For the CDR3, the DNA is TGTGCCATCAGTGCATCAGGCCCTAACTATGGCTACACCTTC. Amino acid sequence: CAISASGPNYGYTF. V usage is TRBV10-3 and J usage is TRBJ1-2; D gene unclear. This CDR3 contains 14 residues. V dropped 4 bases and J dropped 0 bases, with 9 bases sitting between them. In germline, CDR1 is ENHRY, CDR2 SYGVKD.

V usage is TRBV15 and J usage is TRBJ2-7, with 7 bases aligning to TRBD1. CDR1 and CDR2 (germline): LNHNV, YYDKDF (reference sequence). This CDR3 contains 16 residues. J was trimmed by 5 bases and V by 0 bases; bases with no gene match: 10. The CDR3 loop reads CATSRDRSGGKDEQYF. For the CDR3, the DNA is TGTGCCACCAGCAGAGATCGGTCAGGGGGTAAGGACGAGCAGTACTTC.

The V gene is TRBV5-1, the J gene TRBJ2-7, with D hard to call. The CDR3 sequence is 13 residues long. Trimming removed 3 bases at V and 3 bases at J, with 10 bases between. Germline V gives CDR1 SGHRS, CDR2 YFSETQ. CDR3 sequence reads: CASSYQDHYEQYF. Written as DNA, the CDR3 is TGCGCCAGCAGCTATCAGGACCACTACGAGCAGTACTTC.

The chain joins TRBV27 to TRBJ2-1; D is unclear. Germline CDR1 is MNHEY and CDR2 is SMNVEV (reference sequence). This CDR3 is 11 amino acids long. The germline V and J ends were trimmed by 5 bases and 9 bases, with 8 bases remaining between them. The CDR3 sequence: CASSHLSEQFF. The DNA for the CDR3 is TGTGCCAGCAGTCATTTGAGTGAGCAGTTCTTC.

This clone was observed once. The rearrangement links TRBV5-6 to TRBJ2-3; 10 positions match TRBD2. The germline CDR1 and CDR2 sequences are SGHDT and YYEEEE. J was trimmed by 0 bases and V by 4 bases; bases with no gene match: 8. The CDR3 sequence is 17 residues long. The CDR3 DNA sequence: TGTGCCAGCAGCAGGACTAGCGGCCTCGGGAGCACAGATACGCAGTATTTT. This translates into CASSRTSGLGSTDTQYF.

The rearrangement uses TRBV10-3 and TRBJ1-2; 8 positions agree with TRBD1. Germline CDR1 reads ENHRY; CDR2 reads SYGVKD. The V gene end was trimmed by 5 bases and the J gene end by 0 bases; junction bases not matched to a gene: 8. The CDR3 consists of 16 residues. CDR3 residues: CAISSSRQGTNYGYTF. DNA of the CDR3: TGTGCCATCAGTTCAAGTCGACAGGGGACTAACTATGGCTACACCTTC.

The rearrangement links TRBV5-1 to TRBJ2-7; TRBD2 agrees at 8 bases. CDR1 is SGHRS and CDR2 is YFSETQ in the germline V gene. The ends lost 1 base at V and 5 bases at J; junction bases unmatched: 11. This CDR3 spans 16 amino acids. The CDR3 reads CASSLWGRGGSDEQYF. The CDR3 DNA is TGCGCCAGCAGCTTGTGGGGCCGGGGGGGAAGCGACGAGCAGTACTTC.

V is TRBV15 and J is TRBJ2-1, with TRBD1 matching over 12 bases. Germline CDR1 is LNHNV and CDR2 is YYDKDF (reference sequence). CDR3 length equals 16 residues. With V trimmed by 2 bases and J by 7 bases, 6 bases remained unmatched. The DNA of the CDR3 is TGTGCCACCAGCAGACCCGGGACAGGGGGCTTGAATGAGCAGTTCTTC. Translating it yields CATSRPGTGGLNEQFF.

The chain couples TRBV5-1 to TRBJ2-1; 8 bases fit TRBD1. Trimming cost V 4 bases and J 12 bases; bases outside gene matches: 18. Germline V gene data show CDR1 as SGHRS and CDR2 as YFSETQ. The CDR3 consists of 16 residues. DNA of the CDR3: TGCGCCAGCAGCAATCCCGGGACAGGCCCAGGAGTGTCGCAGTTCTTC. Its protein is CASSNPGTGPGVSQFF.